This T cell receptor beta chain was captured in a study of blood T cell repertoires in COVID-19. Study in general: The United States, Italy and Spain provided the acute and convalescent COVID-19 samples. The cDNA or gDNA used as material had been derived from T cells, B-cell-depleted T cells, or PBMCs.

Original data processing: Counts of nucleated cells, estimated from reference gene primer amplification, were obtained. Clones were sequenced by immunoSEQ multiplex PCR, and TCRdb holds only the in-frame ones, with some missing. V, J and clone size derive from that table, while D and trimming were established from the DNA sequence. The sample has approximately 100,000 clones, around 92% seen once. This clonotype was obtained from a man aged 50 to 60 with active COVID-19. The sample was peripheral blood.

CDR3 in DNA: TGTGCCAGTAGTATGGGTCCCCAGGGGCGCCAACACAATGAGCAGTTCTTC. It codes for CASSMGPQGRQHNEQFF. V gene TRBV19 combines with J gene TRBJ2-1; D perhaps matches TRBD1 (6 bases). The CDR3 totals 17 residues. Trimming shortened V by 3 bases and J by 5 bases, and 20 bases separated the two germline ends. The germline CDR1 and CDR2 sequences are LNHDA and SQIVND (reference sequence).